This T cell receptor beta chain was captured in a study of cytomegalovirus exposure and HLA in healthy donors (dated by TCRdb to about 2017). In terms of the full investigation: In an earlier analysis of approximately 500 of the donors, approximately 300 Gb of sequence data and just under 120 million unique TCR beta sequences from about 190 million T cells were reported. Donor age, sex, ethnicity and CMV serostatus were collected together with the repertoire data. In the later analysis, no new phenotypic data were used to find candidate immune exposures; instead, reliance was placed on TCR beta sequences and their occurrence across donors. Roughly 320 gigabases of sequencing data and around 88 million unique TCR sequences made up an early release that covered roughly 670 HLA-typed donors. Among the roughly 390 genotyped donors, around 81% belonged to the genetic ancestry cluster associated with self-reported Caucasian donors. Because of strong linkage in the cohort, four to six DR-DQ haplotypes were treated as single units for association and clustering. The study aimed to test whether signatures of past pathogen exposure could be identified by cataloging public T cell receptors. In addition to the first cohort of 500 to 850 subjects, a separate validation cohort of 120 different subjects was used. Among roughly 370 genotyped donors of the cohort, an average of around 240,000 unique TCR beta nucleotide sequences were sequenced per donor, around 20% of them non-productive. HLA typing covered class I and class II loci at four-digit resolution. An earlier analysis of approximately 630 of the donors applied high-throughput TCR beta sequencing to assess whether each TCR beta V gene segment acted as functional or pseudogenic. The number of typed donors differed by locus: about 620-630 for A, B, C, DRB1 and DQB1; some 500 for DQA1; 606 for DPA1; and some 450 for DPB1. The study used immunosequencing to profile the T cell repertoires of approximately 690 subjects and linked those repertoires to cytomegalovirus serostatus. A later analysis re-analyzed previously published TCR beta repertoires from 650 to 800 donors and added high-resolution HLA genotyping to study TCR occurrence patterns. Every repertoire in the discovery cohort had been generated on one and the same sequencing platform. To predict cytomegalovirus infection status, the study brought together high-throughput TCR immunosequencing, statistical association of individual TCRs with disease status, and machine learning. A later genetic analysis used genome-wide SNP genotypes for about 60% of the roughly 700 donors, treating that subset as a discovery cohort.

The cohort comprised several hundred healthy bone marrow donors. At the time of sampling, every cohort member was nominally healthy, though immune exposures that went unrecorded were likely present. The donor tested CMV seronegative, placing the donor among the 352 seronegative members of the cohort. A peripheral blood sample was collected from each donor, and TCR beta sequencing was performed on peripheral blood mononuclear cells. The Qiagen DNeasy Blood Extraction Kit was used to extract genomic DNA from the blood cell samples. General conclusions and limits of the study: In vitro tests confirmed that a few of the cytomegalovirus-associated TCR beta chains recognize cytomegalovirus antigens. In an earlier analysis of 500 to 650 of the donors, most TCR beta V segments appeared in productive rearrangements about 90% or about 30% of the time, broadly matching IMGT annotations. When HLA alleles, especially DR and DQ, strongly co-occurred, TCR associations were difficult to assign to individual alleles. Only TCR beta chains were sequenced in this cohort, and the absence of alpha or paired-chain data limited detectable features. Correlated functional status among segregating V segments might be attributable to linkage disequilibrium, but an unknown experimental factor could not be ruled out. Specific HLA alleles were associated with roughly 16,000 TCR beta sequences at a false discovery rate of 0.05 in a later analysis. Immune exposure information for the cohort was limited to CMV serostatus. Compared with the roughly 700-donor mean, donors in an Asian-associated ancestry cluster had fewer N-insertions in productive TCRs, according to a later genetic analysis. A later analysis found that HLA-associated TCR beta chains were more clonally expanded and had lower generation probabilities than equally common non-associated chains. Because the 87-base-pair reads could not distinguish some IMGT-functional V segments, including TRBV6-2 and TRBV6-3, those segments were excluded. In both the original and validation cohorts, the classifier was reported to diagnose cytomegalovirus status with high specificity and sensitivity. The authors suggested that the approach could potentially be generalized to other disease states and immunological phenotypes. Because counts were too low, about 18 rarely observed V segments, including chromosome 9 orphons, were left out of the earlier analysis of 587 of the donors. In a later analysis, the rate of TCR association differed among HLA loci, with DRB1 alleles having the most associated TCRs and HLA-C alleles having the fewest. A group of highly shared sequence variants was considered likely to be a technical artifact of the sequencing pipeline. Several of the top co-occurrence clusters appeared to be linked to parvovirus B19, influenza, CMV and Epstein-Barr virus, according to a later analysis. Most TCR sequences were observed very rarely across donors, whereas some public TCRs were present in many individuals. A further reported finding was that TCR beta sequences accurately predicted the HLA-A and HLA-B alleles for most subjects in the first cohort. A later genetic analysis associated a missense DCLRE1C variant with V-gene and J-gene trimming of TCR beta chains, and an independent cohort replicated the association. Sequencing depth was assumed to be roughly uniform across donors in the presence/absence analyses, though that assumption may not hold. The study gave a list of under 200 TCR beta chains associated with cytomegalovirus. Because HLA typing was missing for some donors at each locus, association tests included only the typed subset. According to a later analysis, most CMV-associated TCR beta chains appeared to be HLA-restricted, and the HLA associations seemed to be driven largely by CMV exposure.

This clone was detected a few times. The target of this receptor is not known. Base qualities are missing; no much larger clone stands one base away. The germline V gene provides CDR1 MNHEY and CDR2 SVGAGI. Here V drops 4 bases and J drops 2 bases, and the junction holds 2 bases not matched to any gene. Its CDR3 holds 16 amino acids, cysteine through phenylalanine. Only the CDR3 portion is preserved as DNA: 48 bases, with reading frame beginning at the first base. Library preparation used the immunoSEQ multiplex PCR assay. For the multiplex PCR, a mixture combining 60 forward primers for TCR Vbeta segments and 13 reverse primers for TCR Jbeta segments was used. The CDR3 region of rearranged TCR beta genes was amplified from genomic DNA with a multiplex PCR assay. Amplified TCR beta libraries were sequenced as 87-base-pair reads on the Illumina HiSeq System. For the original study's pipeline: A later analysis tallied about 77 million unique TCR beta chains across the 660 or so repertoires, and some 10 million of those chains were shared by two or more donors. Raw reads were error-corrected and collapsed into unique sequences by a nearest-neighbor algorithm in which closely related sequences were merged to remove PCR and sequencing errors. Alignment of CDR3 sequences to IMGT reference sequences was used to assign V, D and J gene segments. Each retained sequence needed at least a six-nucleotide match to both a V gene segment and a J gene segment. A rearrangement counted as productive if the CDR3 had no stop codons and remained in frame with V and J, and every other rearrangement counted as non-productive. Following IMGT convention, CDR3 was defined as the stretch from the second conserved V-encoded cysteine to the conserved J-encoded phenylalanine. The earlier analysis of more than 450 of the donors excluded sequences that lacked an unambiguous match to a single V gene segment. In an earlier analysis of approximately 590 of the donors, V segments were called functional above 56.7% productive rearrangements and were called segregating when the between-donor standard deviation exceeded 5%. A statistical classification framework was built for diagnosing cytomegalovirus status from the catalog of TCR beta chain sequences. In a later analysis, TCR nucleotide sequences were compared against IMGT/GENE-DB human TR gene sequences so that V and J genes could be assigned. The TCRdist pipeline was used in a later analysis to assign CDR3 sequences and most-parsimonious VDJ recombination scenarios. In a later analysis, each TCR beta chain was defined by its CDR3 amino acid sequence together with its V-gene family, and reads lacking a unique V-gene family were excluded. As a way to deal with suspected cross-contamination and a sequencing artifact, a later analysis dropped roughly 600 nucleotide sequences that were highly shared and had low generation probability. In a later analysis, a clonal expansion index was calculated for each public chain from normalized within-repertoire ranks of inferred template counts. Generation probabilities in a later analysis came from a VDJ recombination model fitted to out-of-frame rearrangements, and those results were checked against IGoR. In a later analysis, hypergeometric tests were used to score TCR-TCR, TCR-HLA and TCR-CMV co-occurrence, with a repertoire-size bias correction applied to TCR pairs. To estimate false discovery rates, a later analysis permuted the HLA or CMV assignments 20 times. In a later analysis, co-occurring TCRs were grouped using DBSCAN, with TCRdist sequence similarity added in when clustering inside HLA-allele-positive subsets. Co-occurrence clustering excluded repertoires with fewer than 30,000 or more than 120,000 public chains, plus five with anomalous nucleotide sharing. This is the immuneACCESS table as TCRdb keeps it, with only in-frame sequences that have V and J called. A part of the clones is gone; compared with another copy, unresolved V genes explain less than half, and the rest is unexplained. The DNA was the basis for D and trimming; V, J and clone size are from that table. Recorded for this sample are tens of thousands of clones; more than 70% of them occurred a single time. The ten biggest clones cover about 4% of the sample.

The specimen was PBMCs. Recombination joined TRBV6-5 with TRBJ2-3; 14 middle bases align to TRBD2. The clonotype was recovered from a man under 40 in good health and CMV-seronegative. The CDR3 has the sequence CASSWTSGGYTDTQYF. At the DNA level, the sequence is TGTGCCAGCAGTTGGACTAGCGGGGGGTACACAGATACGCAGTATTTT.